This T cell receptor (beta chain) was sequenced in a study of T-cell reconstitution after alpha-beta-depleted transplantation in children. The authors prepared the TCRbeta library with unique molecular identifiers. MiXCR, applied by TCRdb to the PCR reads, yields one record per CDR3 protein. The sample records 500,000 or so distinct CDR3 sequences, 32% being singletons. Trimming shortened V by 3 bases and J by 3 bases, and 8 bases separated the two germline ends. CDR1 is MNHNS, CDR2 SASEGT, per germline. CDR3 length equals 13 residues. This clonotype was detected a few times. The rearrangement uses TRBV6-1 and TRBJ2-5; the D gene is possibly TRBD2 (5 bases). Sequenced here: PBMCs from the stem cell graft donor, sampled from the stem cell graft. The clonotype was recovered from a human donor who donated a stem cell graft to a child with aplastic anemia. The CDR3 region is CASSDKRKETQYF. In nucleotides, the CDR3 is TGTGCCAGCAGTGACAAGCGGAAAGAGACCCAGTACTTC.